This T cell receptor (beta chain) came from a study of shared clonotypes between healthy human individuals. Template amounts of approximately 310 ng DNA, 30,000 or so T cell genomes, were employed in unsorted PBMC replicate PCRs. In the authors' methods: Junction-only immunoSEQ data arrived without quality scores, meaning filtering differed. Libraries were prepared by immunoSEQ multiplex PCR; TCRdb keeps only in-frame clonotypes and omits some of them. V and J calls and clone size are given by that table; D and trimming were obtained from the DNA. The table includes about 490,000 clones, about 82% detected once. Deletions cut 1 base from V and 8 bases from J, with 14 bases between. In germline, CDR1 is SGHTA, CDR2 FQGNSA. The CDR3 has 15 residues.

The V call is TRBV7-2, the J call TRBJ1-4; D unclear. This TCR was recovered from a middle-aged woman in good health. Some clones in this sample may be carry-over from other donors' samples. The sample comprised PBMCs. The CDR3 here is CASSLGPSTGEKLFF. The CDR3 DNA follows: TGTGCCAGCAGCTTAGGTCCATCGACTGGGGAAAAACTGTTTTTT.